This T cell receptor (beta chain) was obtained from a study of OX40 agonist ivuxolimab in advanced cancers. Overall study: Partial responses were achieved by three patients: one hepatocellular carcinoma, two cutaneous melanoma.

Any history of autoimmune disease or systemic immunosuppression disqualified patients. Method: immunoSEQ multiplex PCR; TCRdb's copy keeps in-frame clones and lacks some. Of 65,000 to 90,000 clones in the sample, under 95% are singletons; the top ten hold 10%. This clone ranks as medium-sized. The receptor comes from an adult with an advanced solid tumor such as melanoma, head and neck, liver or kidney cancer. This material consisted of CD4+ or CD8+ T cells sorted from blood, taken in a trial of the OX40 agonist ivuxolimab.

The CDR3 nucleotides read TGTGCCAGCAGTCGCACCGGGACAGGGAGGACTGGGGCCAACGTCCTGACTTTC. As protein: CASSRTGTGRTGANVLTF. The chain uses TRBV9 and TRBJ2-6; 9 bases are shared with TRBD1. V gave up 5 bases and J gave up 2 bases; unmatched junction bases: 11. This CDR3 region has 18 residues. Germline CDR1 and CDR2: SGDLS and YYNGEE.